The rows below give T cell receptor beta chains drawn from one sample of a study of HIV-infected patients and healthy controls. TCRdb fed the 5' RACE reads into MiXCR, producing one record per CDR3 protein. The sample yields some 20,000 distinct CDR3 sequences, 12% seen once. Sequenced: blood. These receptors came from an adult in good health. Both conserved end residues are part of each CDR3. D genes are given only for firm matches. Clone size, where shown, is once, few, many, or a class for clones that have expanded.

CDR3aa: CASSQESSGSSYNEQFF
CDR3nt: TGCGCCAGCAGCCAAGAGTCTAGCGGGAGCTCCTACAATGAGCAGTTCTTC
v_gene: TRBV4-3
len: 17
j_gene: TRBJ2-1
d_gene: TRBD2
abundance: few

CDR3aa: CASSLGGSGGAFF
CDR3nt: TGTGCCAGCAGCTTAGGGGGATCGGGCGGAGCTTTCTTT
v_gene: TRBV7-2
len: 13
j_gene: TRBJ1-1
d_gene: NA
abundance: few

CDR3aa: CASSWGDPSYGYTF
CDR3nt: TGCGCCAGCAGTTGGGGGGACCCCTCCTATGGCTACACCTTC
v_gene: TRBV5-1
len: 14
j_gene: TRBJ1-2
d_gene: NA
abundance: NA

CDR3aa: CASSYSGSSTDTQYF
CDR3nt: TGTGCCAGCAGTTACTCCGGGTCTAGCACAGATACGCAGTATTTT
v_gene: TRBV6-5
len: 15
j_gene: TRBJ2-3
d_gene: NA
abundance: many

CDR3aa: CVSSGRTNSPLHF
CDR3nt: TGTGTCAGCAGCGGACGGACTAATTCACCCCTCCACTTT
v_gene: TRBV6-2/TRBV6-3
len: 13
j_gene: TRBJ1-6
d_gene: NA
abundance: NA

CDR3aa: CSVEDLSSDEQFF
CDR3nt: TGCAGCGTTGAAGATCTTAGTTCAGATGAGCAGTTCTTC
v_gene: TRBV29-1
len: 13
j_gene: TRBJ2-1
d_gene: NA
abundance: few

CDR3aa: CASSFTGRLNSPLHF
CDR3nt: TGTGCCAGCAGCTTTACCGGGCGTCTGAATTCACCCCTCCACTTT
v_gene: TRBV7-3
len: 15
j_gene: TRBJ1-6
d_gene: NA
abundance: medium-sized

CDR3aa: CASSHRQGAPGEQYF
CDR3nt: TGTGCCAGCAGCCATAGACAGGGGGCGCCGGGCGAGCAGTACTTC
v_gene: TRBV3-1
len: 15
j_gene: TRBJ2-7
d_gene: TRBD1
abundance: few

CDR3aa: CASSLGGARPLHF
CDR3nt: TGTGCCAGCAGCTTGGGGGGGGCGAGACCCCTCCACTTT
v_gene: TRBV5-6
len: 13
j_gene: TRBJ1-6
d_gene: NA
abundance: many

CDR3aa: CASSSTWTGSSGYTF
CDR3nt: TGTGCCAGCAGTTCCACATGGACAGGCTCGAGTGGCTACACCTTC
v_gene: TRBV28
len: 15
j_gene: TRBJ1-2
d_gene: TRBD1
abundance: medium-sized

CDR3aa: CASSAEPRDRGIVDSGANVLTF
CDR3nt: TGTGCCAGCAGCGCCGAACCCCGGGACAGGGGGATAGTCGACTCTGGGGCCAACGTCCTGACTTTC
v_gene: TRBV9
len: 22
j_gene: TRBJ2-6
d_gene: TRBD1
abundance: NA

CDR3aa: CASSPSGLAEAFF
CDR3nt: TGTGCCAGCTCACCTTCAGGGTTGGCTGAAGCTTTCTTT
v_gene: TRBV18
len: 13
j_gene: TRBJ1-1
d_gene: NA
abundance: few

CDR3aa: CASSLARVDQPQHF
CDR3nt: TGTGCCAGCAGCTTAGCTAGGGTCGATCAGCCCCAGCATTTT
v_gene: TRBV7-8
len: 14
j_gene: TRBJ1-5
d_gene: NA
abundance: many

CDR3aa: CASSLGSMTVGNTIYF
CDR3nt: TGTGCCAGCAGCTTAGGTTCTATGACGGTTGGAAACACCATATATTTT
v_gene: TRBV7-2
len: 16
j_gene: TRBJ1-3
d_gene: NA
abundance: many

CDR3aa: CASSREADSIEQYF
CDR3nt: TGTGCCAGCAGCCGGGAGGCTGACTCTATCGAGCAGTACTTC
v_gene: TRBV7-2
len: 14
j_gene: TRBJ2-7
d_gene: TRBD2
abundance: many

CDR3aa: CASSWSGGAVTGELFF
CDR3nt: TGCGCCAGCAGCTGGAGCGGGGGGGCCGTCACCGGGGAGCTGTTTTTT
v_gene: TRBV5-1
len: 16
j_gene: TRBJ2-2
d_gene: TRBD2
abundance: few

CDR3aa: CASSPDRGRKTEAFF
CDR3nt: TGTGCCAGCTCACCAGACAGGGGGCGGAAGACTGAAGCTTTCTTT
v_gene: TRBV18
len: 15
j_gene: TRBJ1-1
d_gene: TRBD1
abundance: NA

CDR3aa: CASSLVVRQGPDTQYF
CDR3nt: TGTGCCAGCAGCTTAGTAGTCCGGCAGGGCCCAGATACGCAGTATTTT
v_gene: TRBV7-2
len: 16
j_gene: TRBJ2-3
d_gene: NA
abundance: NA

CDR3aa: CASRRGGPSYNEQFF
CDR3nt: TGTGCCAGCAGACGCGGGGGGCCCTCCTACAATGAGCAGTTCTTC
v_gene: TRBV6-5
len: 15
j_gene: TRBJ2-1
d_gene: TRBD2
abundance: few

CDR3aa: CASRTGSVYEQYF
CDR3nt: TGTGCCTCGCGGACAGGATCAGTGTACGAGCAGTACTTC
v_gene: TRBV30
len: 13
j_gene: TRBJ2-7
d_gene: TRBD1
abundance: medium-sized

CDR3aa: CSSGTGDLGEQYF
CDR3nt: TGCAGCTCGGGGACAGGGGATTTGGGCGAGCAGTACTTC
v_gene: TRBV29-1
len: 13
j_gene: TRBJ2-7
d_gene: TRBD1
abundance: many

CDR3aa: CASSFEGRIKNTEAFF
CDR3nt: TGTGCCAGCAGCTTTGAAGGGCGAATAAAGAACACTGAAGCTTTCTTT
v_gene: TRBV7-2
len: 16
j_gene: TRBJ1-1
d_gene: NA
abundance: many

CDR3aa: CASSLGQGAYEQYF
CDR3nt: TGTGCCAGCAGCTTGGGACAGGGGGCTTACGAGCAGTACTTC
v_gene: TRBV13
len: 14
j_gene: TRBJ2-7
d_gene: TRBD1
abundance: many

CDR3aa: CASSQSLTGLENEQFF
CDR3nt: TGTGCCAGCAGCCAGAGCCTCACAGGGCTTGAGAATGAGCAGTTCTTC
v_gene: TRBV7-9
len: 16
j_gene: TRBJ2-1
d_gene: NA
abundance: many

CDR3aa: CASSQDNQETQYF
CDR3nt: TGCGCCAGCAGCCAAGATAACCAAGAGACCCAGTACTTC
v_gene: TRBV4-1
len: 13
j_gene: TRBJ2-5
d_gene: NA
abundance: NA

CDR3aa: CASSSGTTSGANVLTF
CDR3nt: TGTGCCAGTAGTTCAGGGACGACCTCTGGGGCCAACGTCCTGACTTTC
v_gene: TRBV19
len: 16
j_gene: TRBJ2-6
d_gene: NA
abundance: medium-sized

CDR3aa: CASSVEVGSAEAFF
CDR3nt: TGTGCCAGCAGCGTAGAGGTCGGGAGCGCTGAAGCTTTCTTT
v_gene: TRBV9
len: 14
j_gene: TRBJ1-1
d_gene: NA
abundance: few

CDR3aa: CSVGGPTDTQYF
CDR3nt: TGCAGCGTCGGGGGACCCACAGATACGCAGTATTTT
v_gene: TRBV29-1
len: 12
j_gene: TRBJ2-3
d_gene: NA
abundance: medium-sized

CDR3aa: CSARGTGSYTEAFF
CDR3nt: TGCAGTGCTAGGGGGACAGGGTCCTACACTGAAGCTTTCTTT
v_gene: TRBV20-1
len: 14
j_gene: TRBJ1-1
d_gene: TRBD1
abundance: many

CDR3aa: CASSRGSQPQHF
CDR3nt: TGTGCCAGCAGCCGGGGGAGTCAGCCCCAGCATTTT
v_gene: TRBV14
len: 12
j_gene: TRBJ1-5
d_gene: NA
abundance: many

CDR3aa: CSVEPQPNTGELFF
CDR3nt: TGCAGCGTTGAACCCCAGCCGAACACCGGGGAGCTGTTTTTT
v_gene: TRBV29-1
len: 14
j_gene: TRBJ2-2
d_gene: NA
abundance: NA

CDR3aa: CSVVELDTAETQYF
CDR3nt: TGCAGCGTTGTGGAATTGGACACCGCGGAGACCCAGTACTTC
v_gene: TRBV29-1
len: 14
j_gene: TRBJ2-5
d_gene: NA
abundance: many

CDR3aa: CASSPDGFGRDTQYF
CDR3nt: TGTGCCAGCAGCCCAGACGGCTTTGGGCGAGATACGCAGTATTTT
v_gene: TRBV7-2
len: 15
j_gene: TRBJ2-3
d_gene: NA
abundance: many

CDR3aa: CASSPWGTGSSYNEQFF
CDR3nt: TGTGCCAGCAGCCCCTGGGGGACAGGGAGCTCCTACAATGAGCAGTTCTTC
v_gene: TRBV7-2
len: 17
j_gene: TRBJ2-1
d_gene: TRBD1
abundance: many

CDR3aa: CASSFSQFNEQFF
CDR3nt: TGTGCCAGCAGCTTCTCTCAGTTCAATGAGCAGTTCTTC
v_gene: TRBV11-2
len: 13
j_gene: TRBJ2-1
d_gene: NA
abundance: many

CDR3aa: CAISAGNTDTQYF
CDR3nt: TGTGCCATCAGTGCCGGGAACACAGATACGCAGTATTTT
v_gene: TRBV10-3
len: 13
j_gene: TRBJ2-3
d_gene: NA
abundance: many

CDR3aa: CASSLDREYNEQFF
CDR3nt: TGTGCCAGCTCACTGGACAGGGAGTACAATGAGCAGTTCTTC
v_gene: TRBV18
len: 14
j_gene: TRBJ2-1
d_gene: TRBD1
abundance: many

CDR3aa: CSVGQGNQPQHF
CDR3nt: TGCAGCGTCGGACAGGGGAATCAGCCCCAGCATTTT
v_gene: TRBV29-1
len: 12
j_gene: TRBJ1-5
d_gene: TRBD1
abundance: NA

CDR3aa: CASSLDGTSTDTQYF
CDR3nt: TGCGCCAGCAGCTTGGATGGGACTAGCACAGATACGCAGTATTTT
v_gene: TRBV5-1
len: 15
j_gene: TRBJ2-3
d_gene: NA
abundance: many

CDR3aa: CSARDGQGDTGELFF
CDR3nt: TGCAGTGCTAGAGATGGACAGGGGGACACCGGGGAGCTGTTTTTT
v_gene: TRBV20-1
len: 15
j_gene: TRBJ2-2
d_gene: TRBD1
abundance: many

CDR3aa: CSAIAGGRTGELFF
CDR3nt: TGCAGTGCTATTGCGGGGGGACGCACCGGGGAGCTGTTTTTT
v_gene: TRBV20-1
len: 14
j_gene: TRBJ2-2
d_gene: TRBD2
abundance: many

CDR3aa: CASRRAGGLERETQYF
CDR3nt: TGTGCCAGCAGGCGGGCTGGGGGACTAGAACGAGAGACCCAGTACTTC
v_gene: TRBV12-3/TRBV12-4
len: 16
j_gene: TRBJ2-5
d_gene: TRBD2
abundance: few

CDR3aa: CASSLGASPATQYF
CDR3nt: TGTGCCAGCAGCTTAGGGGCTTCCCCCGCGACCCAGTACTTC
v_gene: TRBV7-2
len: 14
j_gene: TRBJ2-5
d_gene: NA
abundance: few

CDR3aa: CASGQAATNEKLFF
CDR3nt: TGTGCCAGCGGGCAGGCCGCAACTAATGAAAAACTGTTTTTT
v_gene: TRBV9
len: 14
j_gene: TRBJ1-4
d_gene: NA
abundance: many

CDR3aa: CASSRGTSGDTDTQYF
CDR3nt: TGTGCCAGCAGCCGCGGGACTAGCGGAGACACAGATACGCAGTATTTT
v_gene: TRBV28
len: 16
j_gene: TRBJ2-3
d_gene: TRBD2
abundance: medium-sized

CDR3aa: CASSDRLAAQETQYF
CDR3nt: TGTGCCAGCAGCGACCGACTAGCGGCCCAAGAGACCCAGTACTTC
v_gene: TRBV11-2
len: 15
j_gene: TRBJ2-5
d_gene: TRBD2
abundance: NA

CDR3aa: CSGTGGIGAFF
CDR3nt: TGCAGTGGAACAGGGGGGATTGGAGCTTTCTTT
v_gene: TRBV20-1
len: 11
j_gene: TRBJ1-1
d_gene: TRBD1
abundance: many

CDR3aa: CASSLLSDEQFF
CDR3nt: TGTGCCAGCAGCTTACTATCCGATGAGCAGTTCTTC
v_gene: TRBV4-2
len: 12
j_gene: TRBJ2-1
d_gene: NA
abundance: medium-sized

CDR3aa: CASSPTGGWGYTF
CDR3nt: TGTGCCAGCAGCCCGACAGGGGGCTGGGGCTACACCTTC
v_gene: TRBV7-2
len: 13
j_gene: TRBJ1-2
d_gene: TRBD1
abundance: many

CDR3aa: CASSPHRIQETQYF
CDR3nt: TGTGCCAGCAGCCCCCACAGGATCCAAGAGACCCAGTACTTC
v_gene: TRBV6-5
len: 14
j_gene: TRBJ2-5
d_gene: NA
abundance: medium-sized

CDR3aa: CASSLGQGADGYTF
CDR3nt: TGCGCCAGCAGCTTGGGACAGGGGGCTGATGGCTACACCTTC
v_gene: TRBV5-1
len: 14
j_gene: TRBJ1-2
d_gene: TRBD1
abundance: many

CDR3aa: CASSVTGNSQPQHF
CDR3nt: TGTGCCAGCAGCGTGACAGGAAACTCTCAGCCCCAGCATTTT
v_gene: TRBV9
len: 14
j_gene: TRBJ1-5
d_gene: NA
abundance: few